What follows is one TCR beta chain and its context. Its antigen is unknown. Base qualities are not at hand, and no much larger clone is one base apart. The data belong to a study of blood T cell repertoires in COVID-19 (dated by TCRdb to 2018 to 2021). Context from the whole study: Samples covering the acute and convalescent phases of COVID-19 were provided by collaborators in the United States, Italy and Spain. The prospective study material was composed of cDNA or gDNA derived from T cells, B-cell-depleted T cells, or PBMCs. Where available, HLA class I and class II types were obtained from metadata supplied by the sample provider rather than from assay-based typing. Subjects who had been exposed to COVID-19, were actively infected with it, or had recovered from it provided the deeply sampled blood TCRbeta repertoires that made up the dataset. The samples were drawn from the first 160 participants of the ongoing ImmuneRACE study and from 1,254 subjects provided by 6 global collaborators. The repertoires were released in a freely available public database intended as a resource for research on the immune response to SARS-CoV-2. The sample metadata nearly always contained a de-identified subject ID, COVID-19 status, age in years and sex. What the work shows at the level of the full study, not this receptor alone: How much clinical and demographic metadata was included differed by source and by participant, and the metadata was provided uncurated.

CDR1 SGDLS and CDR2 YYNGEE are derived from the germline V gene. The CDR3 measures 12 amino acids from cysteine to phenylalanine. Only CDR3 DNA remains: 36 bases, in frame from the first base. The junction shows trimming of 3 bases on V and 3 bases on J, and the gene matches do not reach 0 bases of it. Another Seattle source contributed samples from volunteer blood donors who had recovered from COVID-19. Collaborating institutions collected whole blood in K2EDTA tubes following their own protocols. For TCRbeta analysis, collaborator samples were shipped as frozen whole blood, as isolated PBMCs, or as DNA extracted from either sample type. TCRbeta CDR3 regions were amplified from genomic DNA using the immunoSEQ Assay, a bias-controlled multiplex PCR. In the authors' own workflow: Nucleated cell counts per sample were estimated from amplification of reference gene primers within the assay. Sequence reads were collapsed and filtered to measure the absolute abundance of every unique TCRbeta CDR3 rearrangement. For each sample, productive Simpson clonality was calculated by taking the square root of Simpson's diversity index across productive rearrangements. TCRdb re-hosts the immuneACCESS table, in-frame sequences only. Its copies lack some clones; in the studies checked, an unresolved V gene accounts for under half of them, and the cause for the rest is not known. The DNA gave D and trimming, while V, J and clone size come from that table. Present in this sample are 230,000 or so clones, 89% of which were seen just once. The ten top clones hold roughly 4.5% of the sample.

The chain was built from TRBV9 and TRBJ2-7; the junction holds 7 bases that match TRBD2. The specimen sequenced was peripheral blood. The receptor was isolated from a woman between 40 and 55 years old who had recovered from COVID-19. Read as DNA, the sequence is TGTGCCAGCAGCGAGCGGGGCTACGAGCAGTACTTC. Its translation is CASSERGYEQYF.